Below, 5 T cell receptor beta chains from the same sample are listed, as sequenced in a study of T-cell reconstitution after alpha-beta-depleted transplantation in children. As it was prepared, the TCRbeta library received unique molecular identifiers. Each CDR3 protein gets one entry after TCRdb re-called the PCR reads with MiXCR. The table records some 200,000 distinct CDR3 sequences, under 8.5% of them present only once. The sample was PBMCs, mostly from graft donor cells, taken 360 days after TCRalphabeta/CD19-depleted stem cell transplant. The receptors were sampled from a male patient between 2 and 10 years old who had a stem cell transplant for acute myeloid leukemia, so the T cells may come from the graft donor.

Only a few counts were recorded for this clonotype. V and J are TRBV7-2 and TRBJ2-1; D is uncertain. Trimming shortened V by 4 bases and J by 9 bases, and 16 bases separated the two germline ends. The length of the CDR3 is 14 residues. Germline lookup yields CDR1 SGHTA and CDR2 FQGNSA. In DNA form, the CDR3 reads TGTGCCAGCAGCTCAACCAGACATCTAGGTGAGCAGTTCTTC. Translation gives CASSSTRHLGEQFF.

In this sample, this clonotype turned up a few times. As DNA, the CDR3 is TGCAGCGTTGAAGTGGCGGGGGGGAGCACAGATACGCAGTATTTT. It specifies CSVEVAGGSTDTQYF. The chain is built from TRBV29-1 and TRBJ2-3; 9 bases align to TRBD2. V trimming: 1 base; J trimming: 0 bases; junction bases outside the gene matches: 2. CDR3 length equals 15 residues. Germline V CDR1 and CDR2: SQVTM, ANQGSEA.

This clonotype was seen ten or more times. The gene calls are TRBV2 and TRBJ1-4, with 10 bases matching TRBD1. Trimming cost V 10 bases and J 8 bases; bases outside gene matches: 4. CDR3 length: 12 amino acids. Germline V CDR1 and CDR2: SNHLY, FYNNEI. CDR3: CATRDRGEKLFF. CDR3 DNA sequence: TGTGCCACCCGGGACAGGGGCGAAAAACTGTTTTTT.

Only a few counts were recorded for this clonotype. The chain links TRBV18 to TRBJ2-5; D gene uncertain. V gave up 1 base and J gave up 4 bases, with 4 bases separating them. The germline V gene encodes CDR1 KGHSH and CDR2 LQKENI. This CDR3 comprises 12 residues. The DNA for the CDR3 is TGTGCCAGCTCACCACAGGCAGAGACCCAGTACTTC. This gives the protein CASSPQAETQYF.

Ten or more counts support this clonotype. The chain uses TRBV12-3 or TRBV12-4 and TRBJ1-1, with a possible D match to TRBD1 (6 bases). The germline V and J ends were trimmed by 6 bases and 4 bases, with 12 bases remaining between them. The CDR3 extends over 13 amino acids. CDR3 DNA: TGTGCCAGCAGCATACAGGGAGGCACTGAAGCTTTCTTT. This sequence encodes CASSIQGGTEAFF.